These T cell receptor beta chains were read from a single sample in a study of T cells in Graves' hyperthyroidism and ophthalmopathy. TCRdb passed the multiplex PCR reads through MiXCR, listing each CDR3 protein once. This sample carries 200,000 to 250,000 distinct CDR3 sequences, about a sixth of them seen once, and the ten largest clones take about 29%. Sequencing was performed on blood. The receptors were sampled from a woman aged 18-29 years with Graves' ophthalmopathy. CDR3s include the opening cysteine and the closing phenylalanine or tryptophan. The order of the fields is V gene, J gene, D gene, clone size, CDR3 protein, CDR3 DNA. The D gene is left open where the match is weak. Only part of the rows carry a size: once, few, many, or a class if the clone is expanded.

V: TRBV3-1
J: TRBJ1-2
D: .
size: .
CDR3: CASSLSGRDNTF
DNA: TGTGCCAGCAGCTTATCGGGCCGCGATAACACCTTC

V: TRBV2
J: TRBJ2-7
D: TRBD2
size: many
CDR3: CASSVPGGPYEQYF
DNA: TGTGCCAGCAGTGTCCCGGGAGGGCCTTACGAGCAGTACTTC

V: TRBV5-1
J: TRBJ2-3
D: .
size: .
CDR3: CASSMGPIPSTDTQYF
DNA: TGCGCCAGCAGCATGGGTCCTATTCCTAGCACAGATACGCAGTATTTT

V: TRBV7-9
J: TRBJ2-7
D: .
size: many
CDR3: CASSDFLGIFSYEQYF
DNA: TGTGCCAGCAGCGATTTTTTGGGGATCTTCTCCTACGAGCAGTACTTC

V: TRBV18
J: TRBJ1-2
D: TRBD1
size: many
CDR3: CASSPDRVYGYTF
DNA: TGTGCCAGCTCACCCGACAGGGTCTATGGCTACACCTTC

V: TRBV28
J: TRBJ1-1
D: TRBD1
size: many
CDR3: CASSPVTGVNTEAFF
DNA: TGTGCCAGCAGTCCGGTAACAGGGGTGAACACTGAAGCTTTCTTT

V: TRBV28
J: TRBJ1-2
D: .
size: many
CDR3: CASSSPLRGPDYGYTF
DNA: TGTGCCAGCAGTTCCCCCCTCCGGGGCCCGGACTATGGCTACACCTTC

V: TRBV3-1
J: TRBJ2-7
D: .
size: many
CDR3: CASSQDPLRGAADEQYF
DNA: TGTGCCAGCAGCCAAGATCCCCTTAGGGGGGCAGCGGACGAGCAGTACTTC

V: TRBV5-8
J: TRBJ1-3
D: .
size: once
CDR3: CASSLGSVSGNTIYF
DNA: TGTGCCAGCAGCTTGGGGTCGGTCTCTGGAAACACCATATATTTT

V: TRBV11-2
J: TRBJ2-1
D: TRBD2
size: .
CDR3: CASSLGTSPYNEQFF
DNA: TGTGCCAGCAGCTTAGGGACTAGCCCGTACAATGAGCAGTTCTTC

V: TRBV5-6
J: TRBJ2-2
D: .
size: few
CDR3: CASSLIGYEGLFF
DNA: TGTGCCAGCAGCTTGATAGGGTATGAGGGGCTGTTTTTT

V: TRBV12-3/TRBV12-4
J: TRBJ2-1
D: TRBD2
size: many
CDR3: CASSLISGGAGEQFF
DNA: TGTGCCAGCAGTTTAATAAGCGGGGGGGCCGGTGAGCAGTTCTTC

V: TRBV9
J: TRBJ2-4
D: TRBD1
size: many
CDR3: CASSGEQGAKNIQYF
DNA: TGTGCCAGCAGCGGAGAACAGGGGGCCAAAAACATTCAGTACTTC

V: TRBV7-9
J: TRBJ2-5
D: .
size: many
CDR3: CASSLAWSQGIGETQYF
DNA: TGTGCCAGCAGCTTAGCGTGGTCGCAGGGGATCGGGGAGACCCAGTACTTC

V: TRBV7-2
J: TRBJ1-6
D: .
size: many
CDR3: CASSLREGGSPLHF
DNA: TGTGCCAGCAGCCTCAGGGAAGGGGGATCACCCCTCCACTTT

V: TRBV5-1
J: TRBJ2-1
D: TRBD1
size: .
CDR3: CASSFGTGDYNGQFF
DNA: TGCGCCAGCAGCTTTGGGACAGGGGACTACAATGGGCAGTTCTTC

V: TRBV20-1
J: TRBJ2-7
D: .
size: many
CDR3: CSARSPSDYEQYF
DNA: TGCAGTGCTAGAAGTCCTAGCGACTACGAGCAGTACTTC

V: TRBV2
J: TRBJ1-6
D: .
size: many
CDR3: CASSDQQWGSPLHF
DNA: TGTGCCAGCAGTGACCAGCAGTGGGGCTCACCCCTCCACTTT

V: TRBV4-1
J: TRBJ2-1
D: .
size: .
CDR3: CASSHDYRNEQFF
DNA: TGCGCCAGCAGCCATGACTACCGCAATGAGCAGTTCTTC

V: TRBV7-8
J: TRBJ2-7
D: TRBD2
size: many
CDR3: CASSAPSGTNPSYEQYF
DNA: TGTGCCAGCAGTGCCCCTTCCGGGACTAATCCTTCCTACGAGCAGTACTTC

V: TRBV11-2
J: TRBJ1-1
D: .
size: many
CDR3: CASSLPSGPSSEAFF
DNA: TGTGCCAGCAGCTTACCCTCGGGACCGAGTTCGGAAGCTTTCTTT

V: TRBV9
J: TRBJ1-1
D: .
size: few
CDR3: CASSPTWGKAFF
DNA: TGTGCCAGCAGCCCTACATGGGGGAAAGCTTTCTTT

V: TRBV5-1
J: TRBJ2-2
D: .
size: many
CDR3: CASSGVYSGELFF
DNA: TGCGCCAGCAGCGGGGTTTATTCCGGGGAGCTGTTTTTT

V: TRBV20-1
J: TRBJ2-7
D: TRBD2
size: few
CDR3: CSASGLALEQYF
DNA: TGCAGTGCCAGCGGACTAGCGTTAGAGCAGTACTTC

V: TRBV5-1
J: TRBJ2-1
D: .
size: many
CDR3: CASSLVGHDTNEQFF
DNA: TGCGCCAGCAGCTTGGTCGGACACGACACGAATGAGCAGTTCTTC

V: TRBV27
J: TRBJ2-7
D: TRBD2
size: many
CDR3: CASSKKGLADYYEQYF
DNA: TGTGCCAGCAGTAAAAAGGGACTAGCGGATTACTACGAGCAGTACTTC

V: TRBV6-1
J: TRBJ1-5
D: .
size: many
CDR3: CASTARGPNQPQHF
DNA: TGTGCCAGCACAGCCCGGGGGCCCAATCAGCCCCAGCATTTT

V: TRBV6-1
J: TRBJ1-5
D: .
size: many
CDR3: CASSEAQDRILAGQPQHF
DNA: TGTGCCAGCAGTGAAGCGCAAGACAGGATTTTGGCAGGTCAGCCCCAGCATTTT

V: TRBV5-1
J: TRBJ1-3
D: .
size: many
CDR3: CASSLGTDSGNTIYF
DNA: TGCGCCAGCAGCTTGGGGACAGACTCTGGAAACACCATATATTTT

V: TRBV2
J: TRBJ1-4
D: .
size: .
CDR3: CASRDGRNEKLFF
DNA: TGTGCCAGCAGGGACGGCCGTAATGAAAAACTGTTTTTT

V: TRBV6-1
J: TRBJ2-3
D: TRBD1
size: many
CDR3: CASHPRGQGADTQYF
DNA: TGTGCCAGCCATCCGAGAGGACAGGGAGCTGATACGCAGTATTTT

V: TRBV20-1
J: TRBJ2-5
D: .
size: many
CDR3: CSARGPWEETQYF
DNA: TGCAGTGCTAGAGGGCCCTGGGAGGAGACCCAGTACTTC

V: TRBV12-3/TRBV12-4
J: TRBJ2-1
D: TRBD1
size: many
CDR3: CASSRGQGPLDNEQFF
DNA: TGTGCCAGCAGTCGCGGACAGGGGCCGCTGGACAATGAGCAGTTCTTC

V: TRBV11-2
J: TRBJ1-2
D: .
size: many
CDR3: CASSLDVRIYGYTF
DNA: TGTGCCAGCAGCTTAGATGTCCGAATCTATGGCTACACCTTC

V: TRBV2
J: TRBJ1-6
D: .
size: many
CDR3: CASSEAGGPLHF
DNA: TGTGCCAGCAGTGAAGCGGGCGGACCCCTCCACTTT

V: TRBV6-4
J: TRBJ2-3
D: .
size: few
CDR3: CASSKLPGPMGGDTQYF
DNA: TGTGCCAGCAGTAAGCTACCGGGCCCGATGGGGGGAGATACGCAGTATTTT

V: TRBV4-1
J: TRBJ2-7
D: .
size: many
CDR3: CASSRRDNSYEQYF
DNA: TGCGCCAGCAGCCGCCGGGACAACTCCTACGAGCAGTACTTC

V: TRBV14
J: TRBJ1-1
D: .
size: many
CDR3: CASSRYRSLSPTEAFF
DNA: TGTGCCAGCAGCCGATACAGGTCCCTTTCACCCACTGAAGCTTTCTTT

V: TRBV2
J: TRBJ1-6
D: .
size: .
CDR3: CVNIMTPSGNSPLHF
DNA: TGTGTCAACATTATGACCCCTTCCGGAAATTCACCCCTCCACTTT

V: TRBV6-5
J: TRBJ1-4
D: .
size: many
CDR3: CASSYLYGPNEKLFF
DNA: TGTGCCAGCAGTTACCTTTATGGGCCCAATGAAAAACTGTTTTTT

V: TRBV6-1
J: TRBJ2-1
D: .
size: .
CDR3: CASLAAYNEQFF
DNA: TGTGCCAGCTTGGCGGCTTACAATGAGCAGTTCTTC

V: TRBV10-3
J: TRBJ2-1
D: TRBD1
size: many
CDR3: CATGTGYSYNEQFF
DNA: TGTGCCACCGGGACAGGATACTCCTACAATGAGCAGTTCTTC

V: TRBV12-3/TRBV12-4
J: TRBJ2-6
D: .
size: few
CDR3: CASSSLTLSSGANVLTF
DNA: TGTGCCAGCAGTTCTCTGACTTTAAGCTCTGGGGCCAACGTCCTGACTTTC

V: TRBV7-9
J: TRBJ2-7
D: TRBD1
size: many
CDR3: CASSLSGTEFYEQYF
DNA: TGTGCCAGCAGCTTATCGGGGACAGAGTTTTACGAGCAGTACTTC

V: TRBV2
J: TRBJ1-1
D: .
size: once
CDR3: CASSERDRNTEAFF
DNA: TGTGCCAGCAGTGAGCGCGACCGGAACACTGAAGCTTTCTTT

V: TRBV19
J: TRBJ2-2
D: .
size: many
CDR3: CASSPPSHSNTGELFF
DNA: TGTGCCAGTAGCCCCCCTAGTCACTCGAACACCGGGGAGCTGTTTTTT

V: TRBV3-1
J: TRBJ2-5
D: TRBD1
size: many
CDR3: CASSQDHRDRGQETQYF
DNA: TGTGCCAGCAGCCAAGATCACCGGGACAGGGGGCAAGAGACCCAGTACTTC

V: TRBV12-3/TRBV12-4
J: TRBJ1-3
D: .
size: .
CDR3: CASSLLGGFKGNTIYF
DNA: TGTGCCAGCAGTTTACTAGGGGGATTTAAAGGAAACACCATATATTTT